This T cell receptor beta chain was sequenced during a study of T cells after posttransplantation cyclophosphamide. TCRdb keeps only in-frame clones here, not all; method: immunoSEQ multiplex PCR. The sample has under 50,000 clones, roughly 91% seen once. This CDR3 is 14 amino acids long. Germline V gives CDR1 MNHNS, CDR2 SASEGT. Trimming took 1 base from V and 2 from J, leaving 9 bases between them. A marrow graft followed busulfan-fludarabine conditioning, with cyclophosphamide on days +3 and +4. The chain employs TRBV6-1 and TRBJ2-7, with D perhaps TRBD2 (6 bases). This TCR derives from a male patient between 55 and 70 years old who received an allogeneic stem cell transplant from a related donor and was CMV-positive. Some T cells may arise from the graft donor. Sequenced here: PBMCs, sampled 55 to 70 days after allogeneic stem cell transplant with posttransplant cyclophosphamide. CDR3 sequence: CASSEGRGTYEQYV. As DNA, the CDR3 is TGTGCCAGCAGTGAAGGACGGGGGACCTACGAGCAGTACGTC.